This T cell receptor (beta chain) emerged from a study of cytomegalovirus exposure and HLA in healthy donors. At the level of the study: Genetic ancestry analysis placed over 65% of the roughly 400 donors that were genotyped in the Caucasian-associated cluster. Study-level findings and limits: Later work showed greater clonal expansion in HLA-associated TCR beta chains than in equally common others.

The count of this clone is one. Its target is unknown. Donors showed nominal health when sampled, although they likely had unrecorded immune exposures. The PCR employed 60 Vbeta primers together with 13 Jbeta primers. Per the authors' pipeline: Counted up in a later analysis, unique TCR beta chains came to about 80 million, with about 10 million shared. Sequencing used immunoSEQ multiplex PCR; TCRdb keeps in-frame clones, though not all of them. V, J and clone size are taken as reported in that table, and D and trimming were inferred from the DNA itself. The sample consists of approximately 170,000 clones, about 70% of them appearing once. The CDR3 has 11 residues. V was shortened by 6 bases and J by 4 bases, with 6 bases between the two germline ends. Per germline, CDR1 MNHEY and CDR2 SVGAGI.

This TCR was recovered from a woman aged 40 to 49 in good health and CMV-seropositive. This chain joins TRBV6-5 and TRBJ1-1; D perhaps matches TRBD1 (6 bases). Sequencing was performed on PBMCs. As DNA, the CDR3 is TGTGCCAGCAGACAGGGCACTGAAGCTTTCTTT. Translated, it gives CASRQGTEAFF.